Listed below are T cell receptor beta chains from one sample, sequenced in a study of breast tumors, draining lymph nodes, adjacent tissues. TCRdb re-analysed the multiplex PCR reads in MiXCR, keeping a single row per CDR3 protein. Here the sample spans fewer than 80,000 distinct CDR3 sequences, roughly two fifths being singletons. The specimen sequenced was breast tumor tissue. The receptors were sampled from a female donor with breast cancer. Some clones in this sample may be carry-over from other donors' samples. The conserved cysteine and the conserved F or W are not part of the CDR3 here. The order of the fields is J gene, V gene, CDR3 protein.

J: TRBJ2-7; V: TRBV5-1; CDR3: ASSSLDRGRNEQY
J: TRBJ2-7; V: TRBV13; CDR3: ASSEEGVGTSGSSYEQY
J: TRBJ1-3; V: TRBV3-1; CDR3: ASSQVPSSGNTIH
J: TRBJ2-1; V: TRBV7-2; CDR3: ASSFPPGGGPSNEQF
J: TRBJ2-1; V: TRBV7-7; CDR3: ASSLEVGREQF
J: TRBJ2-3; V: TRBV11-2; CDR3: ASNPGGSTDTQY
J: TRBJ1-5; V: TRBV10-3; CDR3: AIRTSGPRA
J: TRBJ2-7; V: TRBV7-2; CDR3: ASSALAGVSYEQY
J: TRBJ2-7; V: TRBV20-1; CDR3: SARDARTSGAYEQY
J: TRBJ2-3; V: TRBV25-1; CDR3: ASSDGSGGSMSTDTQY
J: TRBJ1-3; V: TRBV20-1; CDR3: SARSRVSGNTIY
J: TRBJ2-1; V: TRBV6-2/TRBV6-3; CDR3: ASSAGPGMGSYNEQF
J: TRBJ2-2; V: TRBV19; CDR3: ASNKGTGELF
J: TRBJ1-2; V: TRBV24-1; CDR3: ATIHRDRGPTRGCGYT
J: TRBJ1-4; V: TRBV7-2; CDR3: ASSLGRPGQPNEQLF
J: TRBJ1-2; V: TRBV3-1; CDR3: ASSQQGRGYT
J: TRBJ2-1; V: TRBV7-3; CDR3: ASSLAANYNEQF
J: TRBJ1-5; V: TRBV12-3/TRBV12-4; CDR3: ASNDRDNQPQH
J: TRBJ1-4; V: TRBV9; CDR3: ASSPQGVGYNEKLF
J: TRBJ2-3; V: TRBV4-2; CDR3: ASSQDPDYEKTQY
J: TRBJ2-3; V: TRBV29-1; CDR3: SVEDVAGARTDTQY
J: TRBJ1-6; V: TRBV27; CDR3: ASSFQGESYNSPLH
J: TRBJ2-7; V: TRBV6-6; CDR3: ASSPPIAGGYEQY
J: TRBJ2-2; V: TRBV11-2; CDR3: ASSLGTKILGELF
J: TRBJ2-2; V: TRBV10-1; CDR3: ASSERGNTGELF
J: TRBJ1-5; V: TRBV12-3/TRBV12-4; CDR3: ASSPSGQGGHQPQH
J: TRBJ1-2; V: TRBV20-1; CDR3: SARFEGRANYGYT
J: TRBJ1-5; V: TRBV20-1; CDR3: SASGQGNQPQH
J: TRBJ1-1; V: TRBV4-2; CDR3: ASSQVSGGVTEAF
J: TRBJ2-6; V: TRBV19; CDR3: ASAGLAERDSGANVLT
J: TRBJ1-1; V: TRBV12-5; CDR3: ASGLSNTEAF
J: TRBJ2-1; V: TRBV5-1; CDR3: ASSPGGGYNEQF
J: TRBJ1-6; V: TRBV6-4; CDR3: ASSDPNNSPLH
J: TRBJ2-2; V: TRBV7-2; CDR3: ASRETGGNTGELF
J: TRBJ2-2; V: TRBV7-2; CDR3: ASSSLDYPNTGELF
J: TRBJ1-1; V: TRBV10-3; CDR3: AISPTGGMNTEAF
J: TRBJ2-2; V: TRBV15; CDR3: ATSRGRQSRELF
J: TRBJ2-6; V: TRBV4-1; CDR3: ASSPQGGSGANVLT
J: TRBJ2-1; V: TRBV2; CDR3: ASSLQSGTVGNEQF
J: TRBJ1-2; V: TRBV14; CDR3: ASSQVAIFLCANYGYT
J: TRBJ2-7; V: TRBV25-1; CDR3: ASSEPLHRSGLLLSYEQY
J: TRBJ1-2; V: TRBV19; CDR3: ASSMGIYGYT
J: TRBJ2-7; V: TRBV15; CDR3: ATSRDRTPLGEQY
J: TRBJ2-1; V: TRBV2; CDR3: ASSERGIRGTGRNEQF
J: TRBJ2-3; V: TRBV24-1; CDR3: ATSPAAGQSTDTQY
J: TRBJ2-3; V: TRBV6-2/TRBV6-3; CDR3: ASSPWTVKLTDTQY
J: TRBJ2-5; V: TRBV11-3; CDR3: ASSGGKGSEETQY
J: TRBJ2-1; V: TRBV10-3; CDR3: AIRTSGSNEQF
J: TRBJ2-7; V: TRBV20-1; CDR3: SYSGTGYDEQY